This TCR beta chain was found in a study of blood T cells in healthy people across ages (dated by TCRdb to 2014 to 2015). General notes on the study: In model experiments, roughly one uniquely barcoded TCR beta cDNA molecule per two T cells was captured by template switching. To avoid experimental bias, donors of different ages were spread randomly across the sequencing lanes. Using the same blood draw, the study looked at two additional independent replicas of 1 million unique cDNA reads for two donors, one aged 18 to 30 and the other aged 80 or older. Age-related changes in TCR beta repertoire diversity were measured in the study by deep sequencing normalized with unique cDNA molecular identifiers. The donors were divided into four age groups: young (average 16 years), middle-aged (about 40), aged (approximately 64) and long-lived (approximately 74).

To note about this clonotype: Its antigen remains undetermined. No quality values exist for individual bases; no much larger clone is one base distant.

Libraries were built with 5' RACE. A second about 7 to 12 cycle PCR used a sample-barcoded 5' primer and a J-beta primer mix. A template-switch 5' adaptor carrying 12 random nucleotides introduced a unique molecular identifier onto each TCR beta cDNA molecule. At least 2.5 million CDR3-containing paired-end reads were obtained from each sample. All of the RNA was converted into first-strand cDNA using the Mint cDNA synthesis kit, with a TRBC-specific oligonucleotide serving as the primer. After uracil-DNA glycosylase treatment, a first 18-cycle PCR used universal primers M1SS and BC2_uni_R on all cDNA. In the paper's pipeline: Normalization of each sample was performed by random selection of 1 million high-quality reads, each carrying a distinct molecular identifier. Instead of being binned into consensus sequences, reads with shared molecular identifiers were discarded. CDR3 identification, clonotype clustering and error correction used MiTCR with a Q25 quality threshold and the strictest error-elimination algorithm. A nonparametric unseen species model with Euler transformation was used to estimate a lower bound on total TCR beta diversity. Clones were called with MiXCR by TCRdb after fastp trimmed the public reads at Q25, and only in-frame beta chains were retained. For every CDR3 protein sequence, its rows merge into one entry that carries the most common genes and DNA. Clone size and V and J calls follow TCRdb, not the original study. The sample table records fewer than 2 million distinct CDR3 sequences; approximately 40% of these occur just once. Jointly, the top ten make up about 23% of the sample.

The germline V gene supplies CDR1 ENHRY and CDR2 SYGVKD. From the cysteine up to the phenylalanine, the CDR3 has a length of 14 residues. Only CDR3 DNA is held: 42 bases, read in frame from base 1. At the junction V is shortened by 3 bases and J by 3 bases, with 8 bases in between. Summary of the overall study and its limitations: Compared with the aged group, more naive CD4+ T cells, fewer expanded clones and increased TCR diversity were shown by the long-lived group, suggesting age selection. Conclusive comparison of naive and antigen-experienced compartments was prevented by the profiling of bulk unsorted PBMCs. Total diversity estimates from one million sequenced T cells were considered lower bounds and underestimates. Because the CMV infection status of the donors was unknown, age-related changes in expanded clonotypes may potentially have been confounded. Observed TCR beta diversity correlated strongly with the percentage of naive T cells measured by flow cytometry. As age increased, observed TCR beta diversity per million T cells dropped in a roughly linear way, and a significant reduction was already evident by age 40.

The donors were some 39 Caucasian individuals from Russia, aged roughly 6 to 90 years, who were systemically healthy. Ten milliliters of peripheral blood were drawn from each donor into EDTA-treated Vacutainer tubes. Ficoll-Paque density-gradient centrifugation was used to isolate PBMCs, with at least 6 million per sample. Total RNA, at least 5.5 micrograms per sample, was extracted from PBMCs with Trizol reagent. The percentages of naive CD45RAhigh/CD27high T cells were determined by flow cytometry on a PBMC aliquot from every donor. Sequenced sample: blood. The clonotype originates from a human donor in good health. The receptor chain draws on TRBV10-3 and TRBJ2-2, with the D gene not clear enough to name. The CDR3 here reads CAISDSVDTGELFF. Read as DNA, the sequence is TGTGCCATCAGTGATTCCGTGGACACCGGGGAGCTGTTTTTT.